The present entry profiles one TCR beta chain with its context. The clone's antigen remains unknown. Within one base of it there is no much larger clone, and no base qualities were kept. Additional DNA sequences in this sample encode the identical CDR3. In total, around 600 healthy bone marrow donors made up the cohort. Cohort members were all nominally healthy when sampled, although unrecorded immune exposures were likely present. Of the 670 or so cohort members, roughly 300 had positive CMV serostatus and 350 to 450 had negative CMV serostatus, and CMV serostatus was not recorded for the donor. A peripheral blood sample was collected from each donor, and TCR beta sequencing was performed on peripheral blood mononuclear cells. The Qiagen DNeasy Blood Extraction Kit was used to extract genomic DNA from the blood cell samples. The entry originates in a study of cytomegalovirus exposure and HLA in healthy donors (dated by TCRdb to 2016 to 2017). At the level of the whole study: In an earlier analysis of 450 to 750 of the donors, 250 to 300 Gb of sequence data and 117 million unique TCR beta sequences from 180 million or so T cells were reported. About 320 gigabases of sequencing data and tens of millions of unique TCR sequences were included in an early release covering roughly 700 HLA-typed donors. Of the 350 to 450 genotyped donors, roughly 80% were placed in the genetic ancestry cluster associated with self-reported Caucasian donors. The study was designed to test whether signatures of past pathogen exposure could be identified by cataloging public T cell receptors. Using immunosequencing, the study profiled T cell repertoires from about 620 subjects and related those repertoires to cytomegalovirus serostatus. A separate validation cohort of approximately 120 different subjects was used in addition to the roughly 720-subject first cohort. To predict cytomegalovirus infection status, the study brought together high-throughput TCR immunosequencing, statistical association of individual TCRs with disease status, and machine learning. In a later analysis, previously published TCR beta repertoires from roughly 710 donors were re-analyzed and high-resolution HLA genotyping was added so that TCR occurrence patterns could be studied. The later analysis used no new phenotypic data to find candidate immune exposures, relying instead on TCR beta sequences and their occurrence across donors. To decide whether each TCR beta V gene segment behaved as functional or pseudogenic, an earlier analysis of some 600 of the donors relied on high-throughput TCR beta sequencing. Donor age, sex, ethnicity and CMV serostatus were compiled together with the repertoire data. In a later genetic analysis, genome-wide SNP genotypes for about 65% of the 666 donors were used, and that subset was treated as a discovery cohort. Every discovery cohort repertoire had been produced on one sequencing platform. Class I and class II HLA loci were covered by the typing at four-digit resolution. Typing coverage differed by locus: A, B, C, DRB1 and DQB1 were typed in about 629-640 donors, DQA1 in 500 to 550, DPA1 in 600 to 610, and DPB1 in roughly 450. Because of strong linkage in the cohort, roughly five DR-DQ haplotypes were treated as single units for association and clustering. On average, around 200,000 unique TCR beta nucleotide sequences were sequenced per donor among some 430 genotyped donors of the cohort, with 15% to 20% of those sequences being non-productive. Results the study describes overall, beyond this receptor: In a later analysis, over 15,000 TCR beta sequences were associated with specific HLA alleles at a false discovery rate of 0.05. In a later analysis, HLA-associated TCR beta chains showed more clonal expansion and lower generation probabilities than non-associated chains that were equally common. A few of the identified cytomegalovirus-associated TCR beta chains were confirmed in vitro to be specific for cytomegalovirus antigens. Presence/absence analyses assumed roughly uniform sequencing depth across donors, an assumption that may not hold. Because HLA typing was missing for some donors at each locus, association tests included only the typed subset. A cluster of highly shared sequence variants was judged likely to represent a technical artifact of the sequencing pipeline. Immune exposure information for the cohort was limited to CMV serostatus. A total of fewer than 200 TCR beta chains were listed by the study as associated with cytomegalovirus. Some IMGT-functional V segments, including TRBV6-2 and TRBV6-3, could not be told apart with the 87-base-pair reads, so those segments were excluded. According to a later analysis, most CMV-associated TCR beta chains appeared to be HLA-restricted, and the HLA associations seemed to be driven largely by CMV exposure. According to a later analysis, TCR association rates differed among HLA loci, with DRB1 alleles showing the most associated TCRs and HLA-C alleles showing the fewest. An association between a missense DCLRE1C variant and V-gene and J-gene trimming of TCR beta chains was found in a later genetic analysis and replicated in an independent cohort. The authors suggested that the approach could potentially be extended to other disease states and immunological phenotypes. The classifier was reported to diagnose cytomegalovirus status with high specificity and sensitivity in both the original cohort and the validation cohort. According to a later analysis, parvovirus B19, influenza, CMV and Epstein-Barr virus appeared linked to several top co-occurrence clusters. Roughly 15 rarely observed V segments, including chromosome 9 orphons, were excluded from the earlier analysis of several hundred of the donors because counts were too low. Linkage disequilibrium might explain the correlated functional status among segregating V segments, but an unknown experimental factor could not be ruled out. Only TCR beta chains were sequenced in this cohort, and the absence of alpha or paired-chain data limited detectable features. While some public TCRs were present in many individuals, most TCR sequences turned up only very rarely across donors. When HLA alleles, especially DR and DQ, strongly co-occurred, attributing TCR associations to individual alleles was difficult. A later genetic analysis reported fewer N-insertions in productive TCRs among donors in an Asian-associated ancestry cluster than the roughly 620-donor mean. In an earlier analysis of approximately 590 of the donors, most TCR beta V segments appeared in productive rearrangements about 87% or about 30% of the time, broadly matching IMGT annotations. A further reported finding was that TCR beta sequences accurately predicted the HLA-A and HLA-B alleles for most subjects in the first cohort.

The CDR3 runs 14 residues from the cysteine to the phenylalanine. The retained sequence is limited to the CDR3, 42 bases, with the frame set at the first base. V sheds 0 bases and J sheds 1 base, leaving 5 bases between their ends. Via the germline V gene, CDR1 is SGHRS and CDR2 YFSETQ. Receptor libraries were prepared by the immunoSEQ multiplex PCR assay. For the multiplex PCR, a mixture combining 60 forward primers for TCR Vbeta segments and 13 reverse primers for TCR Jbeta segments was used. Amplification of the CDR3 region of rearranged TCR beta genes was performed with a multiplex PCR assay on genomic DNA. The Illumina HiSeq System was used to sequence the amplified TCR beta libraries as 87-base-pair reads. Turning to the authors' computational methods: A later analysis tallied around 87 million unique TCR beta chains across the 660 or so repertoires, and approximately 12 million of those chains were shared by two or more donors. To remove PCR and sequencing errors, raw reads were error-corrected and collapsed into unique sequences using a nearest-neighbor algorithm that merged closely related sequences. CDR3 sequences were aligned to IMGT reference sequences to assign V, D and J gene segments. Each retained sequence needed at least a six-nucleotide match to both a V gene segment and a J gene segment. A rearrangement counted as productive if the CDR3 had no stop codons and remained in frame with V and J, and every other rearrangement counted as non-productive. CDR3 was defined according to IMGT convention as the region running from the second conserved V-encoded cysteine to the conserved J-encoded phenylalanine. In an earlier analysis of around 570 of the donors, sequences lacking an unambiguous match to a single V gene segment were excluded. An earlier analysis of 500 to 700 of the donors classified V segments as functional when productive rearrangements were above 56.7% and as segregating when the standard deviation between donors was above 5%. A statistical classification framework was built for diagnosing cytomegalovirus status from the catalog of TCR beta chain sequences. In a later analysis, TCR nucleotide sequences were compared against IMGT/GENE-DB human TR gene sequences so that V and J genes could be assigned. In a later analysis, CDR3 sequences and most-parsimonious VDJ recombination scenarios were assigned using the TCRdist pipeline. In a later analysis, each TCR beta chain was defined by its CDR3 amino acid sequence together with its V-gene family, and reads without a unique V-gene family were excluded. A later analysis removed 592 highly shared, low-generation-probability nucleotide sequences to deal with suspected cross-contamination and a sequencing artifact. In a later analysis, a clonal expansion index for each public chain was calculated from normalized within-repertoire ranks of inferred template counts. In a later analysis, generation probabilities were computed using a VDJ recombination model fitted to out-of-frame rearrangements, and the results were checked against IGoR. A later analysis scored TCR-TCR, TCR-HLA and TCR-CMV co-occurrence with hypergeometric tests, applying a repertoire-size bias correction to TCR pairs. False discovery rates were estimated in a later analysis by permuting HLA or CMV assignments 20 times. A later analysis grouped co-occurring TCRs with DBSCAN, adding TCRdist sequence similarity when clustering within HLA-allele-positive subsets. Repertoires with fewer than 30,000 or more than 120,000 public chains, plus five repertoires with anomalous nucleotide sharing, were excluded from co-occurrence clustering. Imported from immuneACCESS, the table was reduced by TCRdb to in-frame sequences with V and J called. These copies leave out some clones; in studies compared against another copy, an unresolved V gene accounts for under half, and the cause of the remainder is not known. The DNA was the basis for D and trimming; V, J and clone size are from that table. The sample table records some 130,000 clones; about 66% of these occur just once. The ten largest account for 1.5% to 2% of the sample.

The chain was built from TRBV5-1 and TRBJ2-1; TRBD2 is a weak D gene call, 5 bases matching. This sequence was found in a human donor in good health. Sequencing was performed on PBMCs. The bases read TGCGCCAGCAGCTTGGGAGGGTCCTACAATGAGCAGTTCTTC. It codes for CASSLGGSYNEQFF.